This T cell receptor beta chain was sequenced during a study of control samples from healthy donors and cancer patients. In germline, CDR1 is SGHDT, CDR2 YYEEEE. This CDR3 is built from 14 residues. V lost 4 bases, J lost 7 bases, and 15 bases lay in between. Only in-frame clones appear in the TCRdb table, and some are missing; sequencing was by immunoSEQ multiplex PCR. Found here are 180,000 or so clones, around 91% of them singletons; the top ten hold approximately 1.4%. This chain uses TRBV5-6 with TRBJ1-5; D may be TRBD1 (6 bases). Sample: blood. The origin of this receptor is a woman in her 30s in good health. The CDR3 DNA sequence: TGTGCCAGCAGCCGCAGGGGTGCAGGCCAGCCCCAGCATTTT. Translation gives CASSRRGAGQPQHF. Full variable domain (remainder filled in from reference TRBV5-6 and TRBJ1-5): DAGVTQSPTHLIKTRGQQVTLRCSPKSGHDTVSWYQQALGQGPQFIFQYYEEEERQRGNFPDRFSGHQFPNYSSELNVNALLLGDSALYLCASSRRGAGQPQHFGDGTRLSIL.